This T cell receptor beta chain was documented in a study of blood T cells in healthy people across ages. Regarding the study as a whole: Age brought a roughly linear fall in TCR beta diversity measured per million T cells.

Using a J-beta primer mix together with a sample-barcoded 5' primer, a second PCR was run for about 6 to 12 cycles. Carrying 12 random nucleotides, a template-switch adaptor labeled each individual cDNA molecule. All samples yielded 3 million or more CDR3-containing paired-end reads. TCRdb processed the 5' RACE reads anew with MiXCR; each CDR3 protein has one entry. Of around 1,700,000 distinct CDR3 sequences in the sample, roughly 27% were seen once. In this sample, this clonotype turned up a few times. Antigen specificity is unknown. The CDR3 runs 13 residues. V was pared by 4 bases and J by 3 bases, with 5 bases of the junction left unmatched. The germline gives CDR1 SQVTM, CDR2 ANQGSEA.

The clonotype originates from a woman aged 25 to 39 in good health. The chain carries TRBV29-1 and TRBJ2-7, with TRBD1 identical over 8 bases. Sequenced material: blood. This chain's CDR3 is CSVVDRAGYEQYF. Here the CDR3 DNA reads TGCAGCGTTGTGGACAGGGCCGGCTACGAGCAGTACTTC.